This passage covers 10 T cell receptor beta chains from one sample sequenced in a study of spatial heterogeneity in lung cancer. The time point: sample taken at primary tumor resection. MiXCR was run by TCRdb on the 5' RACE reads, yielding one entry per CDR3 protein. The sample holds tens of thousands of distinct CDR3 sequences, roughly 12% seen once. The input for sequencing was PBMCs, taken at surgery. Receptor source: a male donor with early-stage non-small cell lung cancer.

In this sample, this clonotype turned up a few times. The rearrangement links TRBV6-2 or TRBV6-3 to TRBJ2-3; TRBD1 is a possible D gene (5 bases). V was pared by 3 bases and J by 5 bases, with 18 bases between. The length of the CDR3 is 16 residues. Germline CDR1 MNHEY, CDR2 SVGEGT. CDR3 loop: CASSYQARVGQDTQYF. DNA of the CDR3: TGTGCCAGCAGTTATCAGGCCAGGGTCGGTCAAGATACGCAGTATTTT.

J is TRBJ1-4 and V is TRBV7-2, with D uncertain. Germline lookup yields CDR1 SGHTA and CDR2 FQGNSA. This CDR3 region has 15 residues. The ends were cut back, 5 bases at V and 3 bases at J, with 13 bases in the middle. The CDR3 loop is CASSLFRMANEKLFF. CDR3 bases: TGTGCCAGCAGCCTATTCAGGATGGCTAATGAAAAACTGTTTTTT. The full variable domain, with the rest looked up from reference TRBV7-2 and TRBJ1-4, is GAGVSQSPSNKVTEKGKDVELRCDPISGHTALYWYRQSLGQGLEFLIYFQGNSAPDKSGLPSDRFSAERTGGSVSTLTIQRTQQEDSAVYLCASSLFRMANEKLFFGSGTQLSVL.

V usage is TRBV4-1 and J usage is TRBJ2-3; 8 bases line up with TRBD2. V shed 0 bases and J 2 bases; nucleotides not matched to a gene: 7. CDR1 is MGHRA and CDR2 is YSYEKL in the germline V gene. This CDR3 has 17 amino acids. The CDR3 region is CASSQDFTGGYTDTQYF. The CDR3 nucleotides are TGCGCCAGCAGCCAAGATTTCACGGGGGGGTACACAGATACGCAGTATTTT.

Ten or more counts support this clonotype. The genes are TRBV4-1 and TRBJ2-3; 11 nucleotides line up with TRBD1. The V gene's germline CDR1 is MGHRA and CDR2 YSYEKL. Trimming cost V 5 bases and J 5 bases; bases outside gene matches: 18. The CDR3 contains 19 residues. CDR3 nucleotides: TGCGCCAGCAGCACCCCCTCGCGTGGACAGGGGGCTGATAGAGATACGCAGTATTTT. It is translated as CASSTPSRGQGADRDTQYF.

The chain couples TRBV19 to TRBJ1-5; D is undetermined. The length of the CDR3 is 13 residues. Germline V gene sequence: CDR1 LNHDA, CDR2 SQIVND (reference sequence). Trimming stripped 3 bases from V and 1 base from J, with 4 bases between. CDR3: CASSMVSNQPQHF. DNA for the CDR3: TGTGCCAGTAGTATGGTAAGCAATCAGCCCCAGCATTTT.

This clonotype was found a few times. The V gene is TRBV6-5, the J gene TRBJ1-6; a possible D gene is TRBD1 (6 bases). The CDR3 covers 15 residues. Germline CDR1 is MNHEY and CDR2 is SVGAGI. Trimming removed 2 bases from V and 10 bases from J, with 15 bases in between. The CDR3 coding sequence is TGTGCCAGCAGTTACGACAGGACCTCTGGATCACCCCTCCACTTT. It is translated as CASSYDRTSGSPLHF.

This chain uses TRBV5-1 with TRBJ2-1, with 10 bases aligning to TRBD2. The V segment lost 0 bases and the J segment 5 bases; nucleotides outside the gene matches: 8. Germline values: CDR1 SGHRS, CDR2 YFSETQ. CDR3 length: 17 residues. The CDR3 sequence: CASSLATSGNLDNEQFF. CDR3 sequence (DNA): TGCGCCAGCAGCTTGGCAACTAGCGGGAATTTGGACAATGAGCAGTTCTTC.

This clonotype was seen many times. The rearrangement uses TRBV20-1 and TRBJ2-1, with D unclear. CDR3 length: 11 amino acids. CDR1 DFQATT and CDR2 SNEGSKA come from the germline V gene (reference sequence). Trimming removed 6 bases from V and 5 bases from J, with 8 bases in between. This CDR3 is CSAPINNEQFF. DNA for the CDR3: TGCAGTGCGCCCATCAACAATGAGCAGTTCTTC.

This clonotype was observed a handful of times. The chain recombines TRBV20-1 with TRBJ2-3, with a tentative D call TRBD2 (6 bases). Germline values: CDR1 DFQATT, CDR2 SNEGSKA (reference sequence). The CDR3 covers 13 residues. The V end lost 7 bases, the J end lost 5 bases, and 16 bases lay between the germline ends. Here the CDR3 reads CSVIAESRDTQYF. In DNA form, the CDR3 reads TGCAGTGTCATAGCGGAGTCTAGAGATACGCAGTATTTT.

The rearrangement joins TRBV6-5 to TRBJ1-1; D might be TRBD1 (6 bases). CDR1 MNHEY and CDR2 SVGAGI come from the germline V gene. This CDR3 comprises 14 residues. Trimming stripped 6 bases from V and 4 bases from J, with 15 bases between. In nucleotides, the CDR3 is TGTGCCAGCAGCACTGGGGGGGGCCCCACTGAAGCTTTCTTT. This codes for CASSTGGGPTEAFF.